The subject of this entry is one TCR beta chain. What it binds is not known. This record belongs to a study of human T cells and chemical hapten exposure. For the study at large: Subjects had 2% DPC placed on roughly 2 cm by roughly 2 cm of upper inner arm skin for sensitization. The study's findings and limits: The donor cohort had alopecia, so its immune response may not match that of healthy people.

TCRdb re-called the RACE reads through MiXCR, storing one row per CDR3 protein. The table records around 130,000 distinct CDR3 sequences, 10% to 12% of them present only once. Indicated time point: patch test 3, about 24 weeks after DPC sensitization. The treatment is: therapeutic diphenylcyclopropenone sensitization with weekly scalp DPC. Germline V gene sequence: CDR1 ENHRY, CDR2 SYGVKD. The CDR3 length is 14 residues. With 9 bases clipped from V and 2 bases from J, the junction kept 3 bases outside the gene matches. The starting material was whole blood, obtained in connection with sensitization to the hapten diphenylcyclopropenone (DPC). This sequence joins TRBV10-3 and TRBJ2-6, with TRBD1 identical over 8 bases. The sequence was collected from a woman between 45 and 65 years old with alopecia areata. Some clones in this sample may be carry-over from other donors' samples. This CDR3 reads CAITQGAGANVLTF. As DNA, the CDR3 is TGTGCCATTACACAGGGGGCTGGGGCCAACGTCCTGACTTTC.